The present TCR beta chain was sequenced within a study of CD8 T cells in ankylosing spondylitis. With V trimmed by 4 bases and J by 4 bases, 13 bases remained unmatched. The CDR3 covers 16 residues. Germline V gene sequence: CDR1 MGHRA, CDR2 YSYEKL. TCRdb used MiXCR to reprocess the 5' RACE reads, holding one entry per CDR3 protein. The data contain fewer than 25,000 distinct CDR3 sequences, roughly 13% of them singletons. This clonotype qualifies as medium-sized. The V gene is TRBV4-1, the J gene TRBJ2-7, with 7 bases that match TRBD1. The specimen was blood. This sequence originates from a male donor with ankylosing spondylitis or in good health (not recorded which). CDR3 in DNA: TGCGCCAGCAGCCTAGACCCGACAGGGTTCCCTTACGAGCAGTACTTC. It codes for CASSLDPTGFPYEQYF.